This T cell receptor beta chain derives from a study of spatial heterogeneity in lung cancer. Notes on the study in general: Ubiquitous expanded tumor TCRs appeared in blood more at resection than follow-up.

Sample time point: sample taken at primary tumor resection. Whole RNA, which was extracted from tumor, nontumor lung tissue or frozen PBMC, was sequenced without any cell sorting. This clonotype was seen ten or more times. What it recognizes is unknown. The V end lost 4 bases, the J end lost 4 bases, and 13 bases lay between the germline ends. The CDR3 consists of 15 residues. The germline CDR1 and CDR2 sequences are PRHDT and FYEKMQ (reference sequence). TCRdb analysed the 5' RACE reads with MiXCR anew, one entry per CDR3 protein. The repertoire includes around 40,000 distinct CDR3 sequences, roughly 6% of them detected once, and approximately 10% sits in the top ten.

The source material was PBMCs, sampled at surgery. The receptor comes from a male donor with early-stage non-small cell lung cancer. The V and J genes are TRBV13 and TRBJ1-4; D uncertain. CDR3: CASSSGGNYNEKLFF. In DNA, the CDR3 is TGTGCCAGCAGCTCCGGAGGGAACTATAATGAAAAACTGTTTTTT.